This T cell receptor (beta chain) was captured in a study of T cell responses to AZD1222 COVID-19 vaccine. Repertoires were generated with immunoSEQ multiplex PCR, while TCRdb's copy carries only in-frame clones and drops some. The table lists 170,000 or so clones, almost 90% of them singletons, with under 14% in the top ten. V lost 6 bases, J lost 6 bases, and 20 bases lay in between. Germline assignment: CDR1 KGHSH and CDR2 LQKENI. The CDR3 has 15 amino acids. Sequenced material: peripheral blood, taken 28 days after the second AZD1222 dose. This chain links TRBV18 with TRBJ1-1; a weak D match, TRBD1 (6 bases). The TCR was taken from an adult who received the AZD1222 COVID-19 vaccine. The CDR3 loop is CASSSKGGGGAEAFF. Written as DNA, the CDR3 is TGTGCCAGCTCCAGTAAAGGAGGGGGTGGGGCTGAAGCTTTCTTT.